This T cell receptor (beta chain) was sequenced in a study of blood T cell repertoires in COVID-19. Study background: Spain, Italy and the United States supplied samples that represented acute and convalescent COVID-19. The analysed material was cDNA or gDNA that came from T cells, B-cell-depleted T cells, or PBMCs.

As originally analysed: Reference gene primer amplification in the assay estimated nucleated cell counts. Generated by immunoSEQ multiplex PCR, the TCRdb table keeps only in-frame clones and is missing some. V and J calls and clone size are copied from that table; D and trimming were computed from the DNA. The table shows 70,000 to 95,000 clones, with around 80% occurring only once. V dropped 4 bases and J dropped 3; count of bases not matched to a gene: 8. Germline assignment: CDR1 SGHRS and CDR2 YFSETQ. The CDR3 spans 15 residues. The specimen sequenced was peripheral blood. This chain uses TRBV5-1 with TRBJ2-7, with 9 positions matching TRBD2. The TCR was taken from a human donor in a cohort sampled during active COVID-19. The DNA for the CDR3 is TGCGCCAGCAGCCAGATAGCGGGGGCGCTCTACGAGCAGTACTTC. Translation: CASSQIAGALYEQYF.